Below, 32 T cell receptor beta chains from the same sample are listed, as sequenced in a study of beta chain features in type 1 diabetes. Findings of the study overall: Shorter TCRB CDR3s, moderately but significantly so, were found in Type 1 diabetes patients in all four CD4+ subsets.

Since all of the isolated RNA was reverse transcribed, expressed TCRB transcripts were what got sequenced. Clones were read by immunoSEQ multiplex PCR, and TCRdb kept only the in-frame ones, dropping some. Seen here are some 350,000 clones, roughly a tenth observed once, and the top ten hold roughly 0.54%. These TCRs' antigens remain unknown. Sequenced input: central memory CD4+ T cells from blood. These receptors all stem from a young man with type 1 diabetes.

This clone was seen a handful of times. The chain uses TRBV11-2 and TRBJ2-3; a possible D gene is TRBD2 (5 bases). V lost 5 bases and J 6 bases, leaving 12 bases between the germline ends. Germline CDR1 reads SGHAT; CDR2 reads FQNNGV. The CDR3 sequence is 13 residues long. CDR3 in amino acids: CASSPPGYDTQYF. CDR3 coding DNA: TGTGCCAGCAGCCCCCCGGGGTACGATACGCAGTATTTT.

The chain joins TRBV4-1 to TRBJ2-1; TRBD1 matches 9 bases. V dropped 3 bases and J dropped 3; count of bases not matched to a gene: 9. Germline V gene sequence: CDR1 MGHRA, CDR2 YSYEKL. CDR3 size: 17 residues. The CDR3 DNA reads TGCGCCAGCAGCCACGAAGGTACAGGGGGCCTCTACAATGAGCAGTTCTTC. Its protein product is CASSHEGTGGLYNEQFF.

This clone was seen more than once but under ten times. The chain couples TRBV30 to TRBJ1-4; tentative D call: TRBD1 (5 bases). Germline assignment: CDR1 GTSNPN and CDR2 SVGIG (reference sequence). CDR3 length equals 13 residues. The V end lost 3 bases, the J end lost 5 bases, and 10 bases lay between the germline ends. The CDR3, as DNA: TGTGCCTGGAGGGGACGGCAGAATGAAAAACTGTTTTTT. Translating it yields CAWRGRQNEKLFF.

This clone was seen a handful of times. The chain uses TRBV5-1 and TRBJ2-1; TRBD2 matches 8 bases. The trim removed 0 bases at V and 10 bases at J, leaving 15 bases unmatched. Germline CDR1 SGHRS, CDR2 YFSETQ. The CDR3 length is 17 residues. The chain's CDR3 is CASSLATRLAYDEEQFF. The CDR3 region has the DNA TGCGCCAGCAGCTTGGCCACCAGACTAGCGTACGACGAGGAGCAGTTCTTC.

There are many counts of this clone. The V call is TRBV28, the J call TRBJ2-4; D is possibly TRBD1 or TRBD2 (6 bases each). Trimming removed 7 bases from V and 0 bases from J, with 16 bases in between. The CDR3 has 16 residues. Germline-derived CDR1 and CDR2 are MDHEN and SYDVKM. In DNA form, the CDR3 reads TGTGCCAGCAACCCAAGGGGGGTGATAGCCAAAAACATTCAGTACTTC. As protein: CASNPRGVIAKNIQYF.

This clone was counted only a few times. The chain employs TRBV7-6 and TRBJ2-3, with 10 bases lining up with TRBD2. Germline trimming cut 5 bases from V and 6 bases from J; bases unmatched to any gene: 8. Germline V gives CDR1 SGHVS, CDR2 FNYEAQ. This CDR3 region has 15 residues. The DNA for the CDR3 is TGTGCCAGCAGCCCCCTAGCGGGAGTGATGGATACGCAGTATTTT. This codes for CASSPLAGVMDTQYF. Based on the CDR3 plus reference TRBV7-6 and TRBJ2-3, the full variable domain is GAGVSQSPRYKVTKRGQDVALRCDPISGHVSLYWYRQALGQGPEFLTYFNYEAQQDKSGLPNDRFSAERPEGSISTLTIQRTEQRDSAMYRCASSPLAGVMDTQYFGPGTRLTVL.

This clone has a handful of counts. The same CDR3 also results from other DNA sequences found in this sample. CDR3: CAWSDKAGGLRGDEQFF. In DNA, the CDR3 is TGTGCCTGGAGTGACAAGGCGGGGGGTCTCCGTGGCGATGAGCAGTTCTTC. The chain carries TRBV30 and TRBJ2-1; 8 bases map to TRBD2. This CDR3 is 17 amino acids long. In germline, CDR1 is GTSNPN, CDR2 SVGIG (reference sequence). V dropped 1 base and J dropped 8; count of bases not matched to a gene: 16.

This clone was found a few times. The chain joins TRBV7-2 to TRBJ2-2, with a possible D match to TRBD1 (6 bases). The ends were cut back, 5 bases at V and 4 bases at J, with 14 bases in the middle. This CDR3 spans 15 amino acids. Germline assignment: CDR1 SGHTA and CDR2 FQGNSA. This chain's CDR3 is CASSQGQLLTGELFF. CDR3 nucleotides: TGTGCCAGCAGCCAAGGACAGCTTCTCACCGGGGAGCTGTTTTTT.

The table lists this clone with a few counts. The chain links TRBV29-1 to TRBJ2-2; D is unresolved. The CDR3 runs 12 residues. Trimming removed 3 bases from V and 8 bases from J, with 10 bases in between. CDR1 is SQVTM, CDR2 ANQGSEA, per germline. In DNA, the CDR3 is TGCAGCGTTGACTGGGCTTCGGGGGAGCTGTTTTTT. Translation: CSVDWASGELFF.

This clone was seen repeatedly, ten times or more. The CDR3 spells CASSPDRGKRDGYTF. The CDR3 DNA reads as TGTGCCAGCAGTCCAGACAGGGGAAAACGCGATGGCTACACCTTC. V is TRBV7-2 and J is TRBJ1-2; TRBD1 matches at 8 bases. This CDR3 has 15 amino acids. CDR1 is SGHTA, CDR2 FQGNSA, per germline. V lost 6 bases to trimming and J lost 6 bases; unmatched junction nucleotides: 12.

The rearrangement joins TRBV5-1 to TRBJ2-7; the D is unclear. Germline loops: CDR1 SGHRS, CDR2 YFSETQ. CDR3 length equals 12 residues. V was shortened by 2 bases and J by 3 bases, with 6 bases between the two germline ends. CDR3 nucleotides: TGCGCCAGCAGCTTATTTTACTACGAGCAGTACTTC. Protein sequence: CASSLFYYEQYF.

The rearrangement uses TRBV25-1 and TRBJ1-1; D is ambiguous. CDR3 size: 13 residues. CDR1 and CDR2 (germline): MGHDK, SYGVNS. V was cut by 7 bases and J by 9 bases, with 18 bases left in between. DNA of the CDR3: TGTGCCAGCATCCCAGGAGGGAGAGTTCAAGCTTTCTTT. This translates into CASIPGGRVQAFF.

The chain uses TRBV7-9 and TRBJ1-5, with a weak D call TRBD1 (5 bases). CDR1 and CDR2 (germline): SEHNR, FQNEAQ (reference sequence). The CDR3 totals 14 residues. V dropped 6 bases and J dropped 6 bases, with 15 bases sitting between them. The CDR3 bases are TGTGCCAGCAGACCTGACAGTTCCAGTCAGCCCCAGCATTTT. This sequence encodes CASRPDSSSQPQHF.

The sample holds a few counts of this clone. The CDR3 region has the DNA TGTGCCAGCAGCTCGTATACCGCGAACACCGGGGAGCTGTTTTTT. Its protein product is CASSSYTANTGELFF. The rearrangement links TRBV7-8 to TRBJ2-2; D unclear. V was clipped by 4 bases and J by 0 bases, with 9 bases between them. Looked up from germline, CDR1 is SGHVS and CDR2 is FQNEAQ. The CDR3 length is 15 residues.

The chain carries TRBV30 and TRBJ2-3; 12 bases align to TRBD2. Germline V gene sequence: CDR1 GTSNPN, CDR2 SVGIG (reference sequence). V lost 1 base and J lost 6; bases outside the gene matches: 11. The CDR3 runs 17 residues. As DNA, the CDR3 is TGTGCCTGGAGTGCCGGGACTAGCGGGTATAGCAGGGATACGCAGTATTTT. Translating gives CAWSAGTSGYSRDTQYF.

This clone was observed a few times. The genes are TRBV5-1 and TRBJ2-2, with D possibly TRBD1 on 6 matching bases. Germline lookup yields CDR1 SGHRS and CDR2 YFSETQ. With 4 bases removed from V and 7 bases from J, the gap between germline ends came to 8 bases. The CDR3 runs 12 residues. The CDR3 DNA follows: TGCGCCAGCAGCGCCAGGGGCGGGGAGCTGTTTTTT. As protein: CASSARGGELFF.

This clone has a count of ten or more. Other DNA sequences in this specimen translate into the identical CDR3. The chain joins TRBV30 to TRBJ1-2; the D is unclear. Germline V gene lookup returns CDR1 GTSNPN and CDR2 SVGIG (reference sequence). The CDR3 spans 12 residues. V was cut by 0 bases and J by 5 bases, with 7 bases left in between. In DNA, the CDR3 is TGTGCCTGGAGTGTAATGGGATATGGCTACACCTTC. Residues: CAWSVMGYGYTF.

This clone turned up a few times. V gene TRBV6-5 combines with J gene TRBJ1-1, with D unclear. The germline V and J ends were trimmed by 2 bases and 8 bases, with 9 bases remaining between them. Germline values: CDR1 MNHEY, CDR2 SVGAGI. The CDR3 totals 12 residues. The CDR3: CASSYDQSEAFF. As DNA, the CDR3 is TGTGCCAGCAGTTACGACCAGAGCGAAGCTTTCTTT.

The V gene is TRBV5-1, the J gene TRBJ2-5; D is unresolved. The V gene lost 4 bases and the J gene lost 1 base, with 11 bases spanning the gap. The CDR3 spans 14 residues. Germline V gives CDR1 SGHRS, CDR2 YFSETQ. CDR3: CASSLLGPQETQYF. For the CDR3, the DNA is TGCGCCAGCAGCCTCCTGGGTCCCCAAGAGACCCAGTACTTC.

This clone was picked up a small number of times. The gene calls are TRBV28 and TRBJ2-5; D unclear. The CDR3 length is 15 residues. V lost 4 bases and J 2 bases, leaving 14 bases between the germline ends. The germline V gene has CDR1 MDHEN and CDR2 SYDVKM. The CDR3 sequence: CASSSPPGGQETQYF. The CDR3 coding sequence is TGTGCCAGCAGTTCCCCTCCCGGTGGACAAGAGACCCAGTACTTC.

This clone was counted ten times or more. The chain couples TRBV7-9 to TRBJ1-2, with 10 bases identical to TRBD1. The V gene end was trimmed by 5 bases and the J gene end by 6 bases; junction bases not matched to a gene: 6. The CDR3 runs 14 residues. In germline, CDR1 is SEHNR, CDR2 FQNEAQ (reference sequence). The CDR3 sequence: CASSPGTGDHGYTF. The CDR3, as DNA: TGTGCCAGCAGCCCCGGGACAGGGGATCATGGCTACACCTTC.

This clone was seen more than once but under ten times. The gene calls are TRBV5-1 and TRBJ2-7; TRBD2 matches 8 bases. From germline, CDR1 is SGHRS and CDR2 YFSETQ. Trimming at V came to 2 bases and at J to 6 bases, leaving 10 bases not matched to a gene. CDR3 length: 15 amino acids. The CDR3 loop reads CASSFGRASASEQYF. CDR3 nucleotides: TGCGCCAGCAGCTTCGGGAGGGCGTCTGCTAGCGAGCAGTACTTC.

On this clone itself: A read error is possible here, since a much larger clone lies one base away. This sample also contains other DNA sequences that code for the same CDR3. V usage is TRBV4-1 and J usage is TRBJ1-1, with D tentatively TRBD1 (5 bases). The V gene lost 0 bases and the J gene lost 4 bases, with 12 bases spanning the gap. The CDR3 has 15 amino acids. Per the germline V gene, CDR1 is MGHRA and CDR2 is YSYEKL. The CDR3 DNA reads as TGCGCCAGCAGCCAAGATATCAGGGATATCACTGAAGCTTTCTTT. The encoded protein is CASSQDIRDITEAFF.

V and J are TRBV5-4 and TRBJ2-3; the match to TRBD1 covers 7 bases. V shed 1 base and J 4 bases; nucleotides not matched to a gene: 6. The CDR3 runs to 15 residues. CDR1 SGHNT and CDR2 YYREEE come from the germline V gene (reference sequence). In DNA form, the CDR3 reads TGTGCCAGCAGCTTGAGGCAGGGGGTGTCAGATACGCAGTATTTT. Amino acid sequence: CASSLRQGVSDTQYF.

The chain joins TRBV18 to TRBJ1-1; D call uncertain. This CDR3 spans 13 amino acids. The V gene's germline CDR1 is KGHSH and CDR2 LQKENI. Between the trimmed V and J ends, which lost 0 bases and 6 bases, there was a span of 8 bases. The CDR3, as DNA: TGTGCCAGCTCACCACCGGCCGGGCCTGAAGCTTTCTTT. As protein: CASSPPAGPEAFF.

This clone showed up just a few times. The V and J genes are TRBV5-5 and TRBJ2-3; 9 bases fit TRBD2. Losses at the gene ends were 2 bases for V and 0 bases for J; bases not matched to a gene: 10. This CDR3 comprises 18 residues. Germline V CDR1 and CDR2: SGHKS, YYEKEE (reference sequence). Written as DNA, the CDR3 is TGTGCCAGCAGCTTTCGTCCGGCTAGCGGGGTTAGCACAGATACGCAGTATTTT. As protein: CASSFRPASGVSTDTQYF. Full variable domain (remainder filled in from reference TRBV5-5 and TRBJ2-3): DAGVTQSPTHLIKTRGQQVTLRCSPISGHKSVSWYQQVLGQGPQFIFQYYEKEERGRGNFPDRFSARQFPNYSSELNVNALLLGDSALYLCASSFRPASGVSTDTQYFGPGTRLTVL.

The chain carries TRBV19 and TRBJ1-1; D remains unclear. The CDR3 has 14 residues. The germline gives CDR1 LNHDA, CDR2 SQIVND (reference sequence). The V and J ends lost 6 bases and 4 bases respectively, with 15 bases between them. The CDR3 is CASRAMGGSTEAFF. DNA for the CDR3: TGTGCCAGTAGAGCTATGGGTGGGAGCACTGAAGCTTTCTTT.

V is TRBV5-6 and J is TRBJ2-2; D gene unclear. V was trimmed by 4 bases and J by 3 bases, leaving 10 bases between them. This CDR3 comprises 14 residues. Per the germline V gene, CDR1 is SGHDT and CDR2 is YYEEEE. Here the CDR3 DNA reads TGTGCCAGCAGCCTTGACGGCTACACCGGGGAGCTGTTTTTT. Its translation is CASSLDGYTGELFF.

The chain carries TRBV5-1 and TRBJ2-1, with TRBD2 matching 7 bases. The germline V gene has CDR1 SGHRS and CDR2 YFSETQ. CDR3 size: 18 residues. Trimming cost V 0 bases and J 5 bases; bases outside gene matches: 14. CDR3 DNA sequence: TGCGCCAGCAGCTTGGCCAAACTCCGGTTTAGCGGGCACAATGAGCAGTTCTTC. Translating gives CASSLAKLRFSGHNEQFF.

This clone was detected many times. The CDR3 nucleotides are TGTGCCAGCCCCTCCGCGACAGGGTTGGGAAACACTGAAGCTTTCTTT. Its translation is CASPSATGLGNTEAFF. The rearrangement links TRBV28 to TRBJ1-1; 7 positions agree with TRBD1. V shed 8 bases and J 2 bases; nucleotides not matched to a gene: 14. Germline CDR1 MDHEN, CDR2 SYDVKM. The CDR3 loop spans 16 amino acids.

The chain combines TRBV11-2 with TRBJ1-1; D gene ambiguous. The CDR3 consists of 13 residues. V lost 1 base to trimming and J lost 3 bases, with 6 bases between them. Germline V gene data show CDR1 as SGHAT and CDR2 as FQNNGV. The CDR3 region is CASSLVPDTEAFF. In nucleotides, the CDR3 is TGTGCCAGCAGCTTAGTCCCAGACACTGAAGCTTTCTTT.

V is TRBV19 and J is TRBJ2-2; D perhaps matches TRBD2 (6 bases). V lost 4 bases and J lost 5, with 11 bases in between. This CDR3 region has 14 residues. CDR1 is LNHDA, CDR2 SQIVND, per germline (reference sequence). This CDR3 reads CASSKTRGTGELFF. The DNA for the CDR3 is TGTGCCAGTAGTAAGACTAGGGGAACCGGGGAGCTGTTTTTT.